Following are 27 T cell receptor beta chains from one sample sequenced in a study of blood T cell repertoires in COVID-19. Generated by immunoSEQ multiplex PCR, the TCRdb table keeps only in-frame clones and is missing some. This sample has 60,000 to 70,000 clones, with approximately 78% found just once. The material sequenced was peripheral blood. Receptors originate from a man of 80 years or more with acute or convalescent COVID-19.

CDR3 amino acids: CASSLVLSGPGNTIYF. The DNA for the CDR3 is TGTGCCAGCAGCTTAGTTCTTTCAGGGCCCGGAAACACCATATATTTT. V usage is TRBV11-2 and J usage is TRBJ1-3; possibly TRBD1 for D (5 bases). V was cut by 1 base and J by 4 bases, with 14 bases left in between. This CDR3 is built from 16 residues. The germline CDR1 and CDR2 sequences are SGHAT and FQNNGV. The full variable domain, in which reference TRBV11-2 and TRBJ1-3 provide the parts outside the CDR3, is EAGVAQSPRYKIIEKRQSVAFWCNPISGHATLYWYQQILGQGPKLLIQFQNNGVVDDSQLPKDRFSAERLKGVDSTLKIQPAKLEDSAVYLCASSLVLSGPGNTIYFGEGSWLTVV.

V usage is TRBV27 and J usage is TRBJ2-3; no definite D call. V was shortened by 4 bases and J by 4 bases, with 21 bases between the two germline ends. The germline V gene encodes CDR1 MNHEY and CDR2 SMNVEV (reference sequence). The CDR3 totals 17 residues. Written as DNA, the CDR3 is TGTGCCAGCAGTTCCCTGCTCACAGTTCCTTTATCAGATACGCAGTATTTT. As protein: CASSSLLTVPLSDTQYF.

This clone has only a few counts. The chain is built from TRBV28 and TRBJ1-5; 7 nucleotides align to TRBD1. This CDR3 spans 15 amino acids. Per the germline V gene, CDR1 is MDHEN and CDR2 is SYDVKM. The junction had 6 bases not matched to a gene; V was cut back by 4 bases and J by 3 bases. The CDR3 DNA reads TGTGCCAGCAGTTACCGACAGGGCATCAATCAGCCCCAGCATTTT. It specifies CASSYRQGINQPQHF.

The chain has TRBV5-4 and TRBJ1-6; tentatively, D is TRBD1 (5 bases). CDR3 length equals 14 residues. V was shortened by 4 bases and J by 10 bases, with 15 bases between the two germline ends. Germline V gives CDR1 SGHNT, CDR2 YYREEE (reference sequence). The CDR3 DNA reads TGTGCCAGCAGCCGGGACCTTGGGAGGTCACCCCTCCACTTT. Its protein is CASSRDLGRSPLHF.

V usage is TRBV5-8 and J usage is TRBJ2-3; 12 positions agree with TRBD2. V was clipped by 4 bases and J by 1 base; unmatched bases: 4. CDR1 and CDR2 (germline): SGHTS, YDEGEE. This CDR3 spans 16 amino acids. Here the CDR3 DNA reads TGTGCCAGCAGCCTTGGACTAGCGGGGCGCACAGATACGCAGTATTTT. Protein sequence: CASSLGLAGRTDTQYF.

This chain uses TRBV4-3 with TRBJ2-1; D is unresolved. This CDR3 spans 15 amino acids. The germline V and J ends were trimmed by 0 bases and 8 bases, with 14 bases remaining between them. CDR1 is LGHNA, CDR2 YSLEER, per germline. The DNA of the CDR3 is TGCGCCAGCAGCCAAGATCGGCCCTCGGCGGATGAGCAGTTCTTC. As protein: CASSQDRPSADEQFF.

This sequence joins TRBV11-2 and TRBJ1-2; no reliable D call. Germline CDR1 is SGHAT and CDR2 is FQNNGV. This CDR3 comprises 13 residues. V was cut by 3 bases and J by 0 bases, with 5 bases left in between. CDR3 sequence: CASSLAANYGYTF. CDR3 DNA: TGTGCCAGCAGCTTGGCCGCTAACTATGGCTACACCTTC.

The genes are TRBV10-3 and TRBJ1-4; D gene ambiguous. The germline V gene encodes CDR1 ENHRY and CDR2 SYGVKD. Trimming shortened V by 0 bases and J by 12 bases, and 11 bases separated the two germline ends. The CDR3 length is 13 residues. The CDR3 sequence: CAISESPGIELFF. The DNA for the CDR3 is TGTGCCATCAGTGAGTCGCCGGGGATCGAACTGTTTTTT.

The chain joins TRBV4-2 to TRBJ1-5; D is ambiguous. CDR3 length equals 18 residues. From germline, CDR1 is LGHNA and CDR2 YNFKEQ. The V gene lost 0 bases and the J gene lost 0 bases, with 15 bases spanning the gap. This chain's CDR3 is CASSQDQFEVYSNQPQHF. CDR3 nucleotides: TGTGCCAGCAGCCAAGATCAATTTGAGGTCTATAGCAATCAGCCCCAGCATTTT.

In this sample, this clone turned up once. The chain uses TRBV7-8 and TRBJ1-1, with no clear D. V lost 3 bases to trimming and J lost 2 bases, with 13 bases between them. The CDR3 consists of 15 residues. Germline V gene sequence: CDR1 SGHVS, CDR2 FQNEAQ. CDR3 DNA: TGTGCCAGCAGCTTTATGGGGTCGGGAAACACTGAAGCTTTCTTT. Translated: CASSFMGSGNTEAFF.

The chain employs TRBV3-1 (or the pseudogene TRBV3-2) and TRBJ2-2; 16 positions match TRBD2. The CDR3 sequence is 21 residues long. Germline V gene sequence: CDR1 LGHDT, CDR2 YNNKEL (reference sequence). Losses at the gene ends were 3 bases for V and 2 bases for J; bases not matched to a gene: 12. The CDR3 coding sequence is TGTGCCAGCAGCCACCGCCCGGGACTAGCGGGAGGGCCAATAAACACCGGGGAGCTGTTTTTT. This encodes CASSHRPGLAGGPINTGELFF.

The chain couples TRBV12-5 to TRBJ2-2; 10 nucleotides line up with TRBD2. Per germline, CDR1 LGHNT and CDR2 FRNRAP. This CDR3 contains 15 residues. The CDR3 DNA sequence: TGTGCGAGTTCATTAGCGGGGGGAGGCACCGGGGAGCTGTTTTTT. This translates into CASSLAGGGTGELFF.

V is TRBV5-1 and J is TRBJ2-7, with D hard to call. CDR1 and CDR2 from the germline V gene are SGHRS and YFSETQ. V lost 0 bases and J lost 2, with 6 bases in between. The CDR3 extends over 13 amino acids. The CDR3 protein is CASSLGEAYEQYF. CDR3 in DNA: TGCGCCAGCAGCTTGGGAGAAGCCTACGAGCAGTACTTC.

This sequence joins TRBV19 and TRBJ2-1; TRBD2 agrees at 12 bases. The CDR3 has 14 amino acids. After removal of 5 bases from V and 10 bases from J, the junction contained 6 bases not matched to a gene. Germline loops: CDR1 LNHDA, CDR2 SQIVND (reference sequence). The CDR3 DNA is TGTGCCAGTAGTTCCCTAGCGGGAGGGCGGGAGCAGTTCTTC. It is translated as CASSSLAGGREQFF. The full variable domain, completed using reference TRBV19 and TRBJ2-1, is DGGITQSPKYLFRKEGQNVTLSCEQNLNHDAMYWYRQDPGQGLRLIYYSQIVNDFQKGDIAEGYSVSREKKESFPLTVTSAQKNPTAFYLCASSSLAGGREQFFGPGTRLTVL.

The rearrangement joins TRBV4-1 to TRBJ1-3; 9 bases match TRBD1. Trimming took 4 bases from V and 0 from J; bases not matched to a gene: 7. There are 17 residues in the CDR3. CDR1 is MGHRA, CDR2 YSYEKL, per germline. In DNA, the CDR3 is TGCGCCAGCAGCCGCGGGGGGACAGGGACCTCTGGAAACACCATATATTTT. Its translation: CASSRGGTGTSGNTIYF.

V usage is TRBV10-3 and J usage is TRBJ2-7; D ambiguous. V was clipped by 0 bases and J by 5 bases, with 11 bases between them. CDR1 ENHRY and CDR2 SYGVKD come from the germline V gene. The CDR3 consists of 14 residues. In nucleotides, the CDR3 is TGTGCCATCAGTGAGTCGGGCCAGGTTCACGAGCAGTACTTC. It encodes CAISESGQVHEQYF.

The chain uses TRBV12-3 or TRBV12-4 and TRBJ1-1, with TRBD1 matching 8 bases. With V trimmed by 7 bases and J by 7 bases, 5 bases remained unmatched. The CDR3 length is 12 residues. The CDR3: CASTRTGFEAFF. For the CDR3, the DNA is TGTGCCAGCACCCGGACAGGGTTTGAAGCTTTCTTT.

CDR3 DNA sequence: TGTGCCAGCAGTGAAGGACATGGGCCAGGGTTCGGGGAGCTGTTTTTT. Its translation is CASSEGHGPGFGELFF. The chain combines TRBV2 with TRBJ2-2, with D possibly TRBD1 on 5 matching bases. The CDR3 has 16 residues. Germline values: CDR1 SNHLY, CDR2 FYNNEI. The V gene lost 1 base and the J gene lost 7 bases, with 16 bases spanning the gap.

This clone was counted once. This chain's CDR3 is CASSLDRGGNSPLHF. CDR3 DNA: TGTGCCAGCAGCTTGGACAGGGGAGGTAATTCACCCCTCCACTTT. This chain uses TRBV7-6 with TRBJ1-6; 9 nucleotides align to TRBD1. Germline lookup yields CDR1 SGHVS and CDR2 FNYEAQ. The CDR3 length is 15 residues. With V trimmed by 3 bases and J by 6 bases, 3 bases remained unmatched.

The chain has TRBV5-1 and TRBJ2-1, with D perhaps TRBD1 (5 bases). V shed 4 bases and J shed 0 bases, with 11 bases lying between them. The CDR3 has 15 amino acids. In germline, CDR1 is SGHRS, CDR2 YFSETQ. The CDR3 DNA sequence: TGCGCCAGCAGCCTCCGACAGAGCTCCTACAATGAGCAGTTCTTC. Protein sequence: CASSLRQSSYNEQFF.

The chain links TRBV6-4 to TRBJ2-3; TRBD1 might be the D (5 bases). From germline, CDR1 is MRHNA and CDR2 SNTAGT. The CDR3 is made up of 14 amino acids. Between the trimmed V and J ends, which lost 3 bases and 0 bases, there was a span of 7 bases. The CDR3 DNA reads as TGTGCCAGCAGTGAGAGACAGAGCACAGATACGCAGTATTTT. It yields the protein CASSERQSTDTQYF.

The gene calls are TRBV4-2 and TRBJ1-4, with TRBD1 identical over 11 bases. This CDR3 has 18 amino acids. V trimming: 0 bases; J trimming: 2 bases; junction bases outside the gene matches: 5. CDR1 is LGHNA, CDR2 YNFKEQ, per germline. The CDR3 coding sequence is TGTGCCAGCAGCCAAGATCGGGGGACAGGGGGTACTAATGAAAAACTGTTTTTT. Its translation: CASSQDRGTGGTNEKLFF.

V and J are TRBV7-2 and TRBJ2-3; 9 bases match TRBD2. Germline CDR1 and CDR2: SGHTA and FQGNSA. V dropped 7 bases and J dropped 0; count of bases not matched to a gene: 2. The CDR3 consists of 14 residues. The CDR3 region has the DNA TGTGCCAGCAAGGCGGGGGGGAGCACAGATACGCAGTATTTT. This translates into CASKAGGSTDTQYF.

This clone occurred once. The rearrangement links TRBV5-1 to TRBJ2-5, with TRBD2 matching over 8 bases. CDR3 length: 15 residues. V was clipped by 2 bases and J by 7 bases; unmatched bases: 10. Per the germline V gene, CDR1 is SGHRS and CDR2 is YFSETQ. In DNA, the CDR3 is TGCGCCAGCAGCTTCACTCGGGAGGGCCCAGGGACCCAGTACTTC. Its translation: CASSFTREGPGTQYF.

V is TRBV7-2 and J is TRBJ2-6, with D tentatively TRBD2 (5 bases). Looked up from germline, CDR1 is SGHTA and CDR2 is FQGNSA. Trimming removed 5 bases from V and 0 bases from J, with 8 bases in between. The CDR3 extends over 15 amino acids. CDR3 coding DNA: TGTGCCAGCAGCACGGGATTCTCTGGGGCCAACGTCCTGACTTTC. It is translated as CASSTGFSGANVLTF.

The rearrangement joins TRBV2 to TRBJ2-5, with D possibly matching TRBD1 (5 bases). The CDR3 is 14 amino acids. Trimming removed 7 bases at V and 5 bases at J, with 17 bases between. Germline CDR1 SNHLY, CDR2 FYNNEI. CDR3 loop: CASKGRWGRETQYF. DNA for the CDR3: TGTGCCAGCAAGGGCCGATGGGGCCGGGAGACCCAGTACTTC.

V usage is TRBV25-1 and J usage is TRBJ1-2; no definite D call. Germline CDR1 reads MGHDK; CDR2 reads SYGVNS. The CDR3 is 13 residues long. V was pared by 7 bases and J by 6 bases, with 15 bases between. CDR3 sequence (DNA): TGTGCCAGCAAGCCGGGAACCGGACATGGCTACACCTTC. Its translation: CASKPGTGHGYTF.